These T cell receptor beta chains were read from a single sample in a study of T-cell reconstitution after alpha-beta-depleted transplantation in children. From the PCR reads, TCRdb called clonotypes with MiXCR, one entry per CDR3 protein. The profile shows about 980,000 distinct CDR3 sequences, less than 30% of them singletons. Sample: PBMCs, mostly from graft donor cells, taken 360 days after TCRalphabeta/CD19-depleted stem cell transplant. Every receptor here comes from a boy in the first two years of life who had a stem cell transplant for SCID, so the T cells may come from the graft donor. CDR3s include the opening cysteine and the closing phenylalanine or tryptophan. The order of the fields is CDR3 protein, V gene, J gene.

CDR3: CASSAGRAGELFF; V: TRBV9; J: TRBJ2-2
CDR3: CATSKGGDFNYGYTF; V: TRBV15; J: TRBJ1-2
CDR3: CASGGAMNTEAFF; V: TRBV9; J: TRBJ1-1
CDR3: CASRIRDYGYTF; V: TRBV28; J: TRBJ1-2
CDR3: CASRPGQTRKKLFF; V: TRBV6-1; J: TRBJ1-4
CDR3: CASSLSSDGGELFF; V: TRBV7-6; J: TRBJ2-2
CDR3: CSASTGLNTGELFF; V: TRBV29-1; J: TRBJ2-2
CDR3: CASSFSPNTDTQYF; V: TRBV12-3/TRBV12-4; J: TRBJ2-3
CDR3: CSVGTGRNEQFF; V: TRBV29-1; J: TRBJ2-1
CDR3: CASSGHRGANTGELFF; V: TRBV9; J: TRBJ2-2
CDR3: CASLAGGSMRTNEQFF; V: TRBV10-2; J: TRBJ2-1
CDR3: CSALRGTAGGVSNQPQHF; V: TRBV20-1; J: TRBJ1-5
CDR3: CASSTWGSSYNEQFF; V: TRBV7-9; J: TRBJ2-1
CDR3: CAISQQSMNTEAFF; V: TRBV10-3; J: TRBJ1-1
CDR3: CASSLIVSREAFF; V: TRBV12-3/TRBV12-4; J: TRBJ1-1
CDR3: CASSSIPGLAVYNEQFF; V: TRBV6-5; J: TRBJ2-1
CDR3: CASSLAGGGGTGDTQYF; V: TRBV5-1; J: TRBJ2-3
CDR3: CAIDRGYGYEQYF; V: TRBV10-3; J: TRBJ2-7
CDR3: CASSLSGRVSYNEQFF; V: TRBV7-9; J: TRBJ2-1
CDR3: CSARDGGKRGLRGEQFF; V: TRBV20-1; J: TRBJ2-1
CDR3: CASSPVRKRGWSFQETQYF; V: TRBV28; J: TRBJ2-5
CDR3: CASSLALRSYNSPLHF; V: TRBV5-1; J: TRBJ1-6
CDR3: CASSSAFGVNEQFF; V: TRBV12-3/TRBV12-4; J: TRBJ2-1
CDR3: CASSLGGFSTEAFF; V: TRBV5-1; J: TRBJ1-1
CDR3: CASSHRIETGNEKLFF; V: TRBV4-3; J: TRBJ1-4
CDR3: CAIAAVDTGELFF; V: TRBV12-3/TRBV12-4; J: TRBJ2-2
CDR3: CASSRPGSNEKLFF; V: TRBV12-3/TRBV12-4; J: TRBJ1-4
CDR3: CASSSNSGGWYNEQFF; V: TRBV5-1; J: TRBJ2-1
CDR3: CASSPGLAGYQETQYF; V: TRBV3-1; J: TRBJ2-5
CDR3: CASSSNRARNTEAFF; V: TRBV7-8; J: TRBJ1-1
CDR3: CASSPRGTGTDNYGYTF; V: TRBV18; J: TRBJ1-2
CDR3: CASSQDPVLNTEAFF; V: TRBV4-3; J: TRBJ1-1
CDR3: CATSRGGGAYEQYF; V: TRBV15; J: TRBJ2-7
CDR3: CASRTGPSSYEQYF; V: TRBV27; J: TRBJ2-7
CDR3: CASSLDGVGNTIYF; V: TRBV12-3/TRBV12-4; J: TRBJ1-3
CDR3: CSARTVKAKNIQYF; V: TRBV20-1; J: TRBJ2-4
CDR3: CASSLGQGDSGNTIYF; V: TRBV12-3/TRBV12-4; J: TRBJ1-3
CDR3: CAIVMGRGGYTEAFF; V: TRBV12-3/TRBV12-4; J: TRBJ1-1
CDR3: CASSQFGSSYEQYF; V: TRBV4-1; J: TRBJ2-7
CDR3: CASSYAGTGYYEQYF; V: TRBV27; J: TRBJ2-7
CDR3: CASSDPIDRRYNEQFF; V: TRBV2; J: TRBJ2-1
CDR3: CASSRSFSEAFF; V: TRBV9; J: TRBJ1-1
CDR3: CASREGGGSYEQYF; V: TRBV6-1; J: TRBJ2-7
CDR3: CASRGGQNSNQPQHF; V: TRBV2; J: TRBJ1-5
CDR3: CSSGGRVDTQYF; V: TRBV20-1; J: TRBJ2-3
CDR3: CASSGAGTGQEAFF; V: TRBV9; J: TRBJ1-1
CDR3: CASSLGMRNEKLFF; V: TRBV7-6; J: TRBJ1-4
CDR3: CASSPRTSAHNEQFF; V: TRBV18; J: TRBJ2-1
CDR3: CSAFEGGPTYNEQFF; V: TRBV20-1; J: TRBJ2-1
CDR3: CASSYSALRNTIYF; V: TRBV6-5; J: TRBJ1-3
CDR3: CASSPPNRVETQYF; V: TRBV5-1; J: TRBJ2-5
CDR3: CASSWDRGGQPQHF; V: TRBV5-1; J: TRBJ1-5
CDR3: CASIGKGAPLTEQYF; V: TRBV7-8; J: TRBJ2-7
CDR3: CASSLPTSGGAHPTLYEQFF; V: TRBV11-2; J: TRBJ2-1
CDR3: CASSARGRGAYNEQFF; V: TRBV6-1; J: TRBJ2-1
CDR3: CSVWLVVRTSGSYEQYF; V: TRBV29-1; J: TRBJ2-7
CDR3: CASRPSGGSGLRGYTF; V: TRBV12-3/TRBV12-4; J: TRBJ1-2